This TCR beta chain was observed in a study of shared clonotypes between healthy human individuals. Turning to the study itself: With ages of 18 to 49, the donors were a couple of women and three men. Overall study findings and caveats: Clonotypes shared by all four sorted-subset donors had higher generation probabilities than non-shared clonotypes.

Germline assignment: CDR1 SGHNT and CDR2 YYREEE (reference sequence). V trimming: 4 bases; J trimming: 4 bases; junction bases outside the gene matches: 9. The CDR3 has 15 residues. The protocol was immunoSEQ multiplex PCR, while the TCRdb copy is restricted to in-frame clones and leaves out a portion. The sample comprises some 2 million clones, roughly 95% of which are singletons, and 0.13% rests with the top ten. Notes on this clone: Its antigen is not known.

This clonotype was obtained from a man between 18 and 29 years old in good health. The chain carries TRBV5-4 and TRBJ2-7; 9 positions match TRBD2. Input material: naive CD4+ T cells sorted from blood. Documented subset: CD45RA+ positively selected. This chain's CDR3 is CASSSSGSKKYEQYF. The CDR3 DNA sequence: TGTGCCAGCAGCAGTAGCGGGAGCAAGAAATACGAGCAGTACTTC. Drawing the rest from reference TRBV5-4 and TRBJ2-7, the complete variable domain is ETGVTQSPTHLIKTRGQQVTLRCSSQSGHNTVSWYQQALGQGPQFIFQYYREEENGRGNFPPRFSGLQFPNYSSELNVNALELDDSALYLCASSSSGSKKYEQYFGPGTRLTVT.